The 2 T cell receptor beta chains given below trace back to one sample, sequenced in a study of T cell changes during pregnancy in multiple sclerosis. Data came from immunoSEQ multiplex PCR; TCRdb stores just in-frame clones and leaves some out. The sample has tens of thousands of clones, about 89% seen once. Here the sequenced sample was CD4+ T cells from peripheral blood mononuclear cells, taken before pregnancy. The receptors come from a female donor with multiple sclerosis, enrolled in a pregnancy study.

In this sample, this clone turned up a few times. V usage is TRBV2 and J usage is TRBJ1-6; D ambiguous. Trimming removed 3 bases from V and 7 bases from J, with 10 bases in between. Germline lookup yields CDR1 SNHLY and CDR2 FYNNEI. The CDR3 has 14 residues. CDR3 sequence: CASSEEGSNSPLHF. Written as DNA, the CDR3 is TGTGCCAGCAGTGAGGAGGGATCGAATTCACCCCTCCACTTT. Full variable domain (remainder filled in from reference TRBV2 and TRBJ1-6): EPEVTQTPSHQVTQMGQEVILRCVPISNHLYFYWYRQILGQKVEFLVSFYNNEISEKSEIFDDQFSVERPDGSNFTLKIRSTKLEDSAMYFCASSEEGSNSPLHFGNGTRLTVT.

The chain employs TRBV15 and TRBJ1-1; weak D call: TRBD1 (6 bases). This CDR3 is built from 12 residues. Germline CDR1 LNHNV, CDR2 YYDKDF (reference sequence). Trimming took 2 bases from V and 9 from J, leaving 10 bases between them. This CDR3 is CATSRRGGQAFF. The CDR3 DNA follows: TGTGCCACCAGCAGAAGGGGGGGACAAGCTTTCTTT.